A single sample is the source of the 30 T cell receptor beta chains below, sequenced in a study of T cells in Graves' hyperthyroidism and ophthalmopathy. TCR beta CDR3 regions were amplified from RNA transcripts. TCR CDR3 underwent first-round RT-PCR with the HTBI primer set. In TCRdb, the multiplex PCR reads were re-called with MiXCR into one record per CDR3 protein. Here the sample spans 450,000 to 650,000 distinct CDR3 sequences, 14% being singletons. Sequenced: blood. These receptors all come from a woman aged 18-30 years with Graves' ophthalmopathy.

In its sample, this clonotype was seen many times. The J gene is TRBJ1-6, the V gene TRBV20-1; tentatively, D is TRBD1 (6 bases). V lost 3 bases to trimming and J lost 5 bases, with 14 bases between them. The CDR3 length is 15 residues. Germline V gives CDR1 DFQATT, CDR2 SNEGSKA (reference sequence). In DNA form, the CDR3 reads TGCAGTGCTAGGATAAAAACAGGGCATAATTCACCCCTCCACTTT. The encoded protein is CSARIKTGHNSPLHF.

This clonotype was seen once. The chain carries TRBV19 and TRBJ2-1; D is unclear. V was cut by 1 base and J by 7 bases, with 11 bases left in between. The length of the CDR3 is 14 residues. Germline values: CDR1 LNHDA, CDR2 SQIVND (reference sequence). The CDR3 bases are TGTGCCAGTAGTATAGTAGGGATGGGGAATGAGCAGTTCTTC. Residues: CASSIVGMGNEQFF.

The table lists this clonotype with many counts. This rearrangement joins TRBV12-3 or TRBV12-4 to TRBJ2-1; D is ambiguous. CDR3 length equals 13 residues. V dropped 7 bases and J dropped 4 bases, with 11 bases sitting between them. Here the CDR3 reads CASTTGQYNEQFF. For the CDR3, the DNA is TGTGCCAGCACTACTGGGCAGTACAATGAGCAGTTCTTC.

This clonotype was picked up many times. The chain combines TRBV30 with TRBJ2-7, with D possibly matching TRBD2 (6 bases). V was shortened by 0 bases and J by 6 bases, with 15 bases between the two germline ends. The CDR3 length is 14 residues. The germline gives CDR1 GTSNPN, CDR2 SVGIG (reference sequence). The CDR3 spells CAWSVPGRGLEQYF. CDR3 in DNA: TGTGCCTGGAGTGTTCCCGGGAGAGGGCTCGAGCAGTACTTC.

For this clonotype: One junction end does not reproduce the germline sequence, and a read error may be involved. The chain joins TRBV12-3 or TRBV12-4 to TRBJ2-7; possibly TRBD1 for D (6 bases). There are 16 residues in the CDR3. The CDR3 region has the DNA TGTGCCAGCAGCTTAGCACCGGGACACAGCTCCTACGAGCAGTACTTC. Protein product: CASSLAPGHSSYEQYF.

In its sample, this clonotype was seen a few times. The chain combines TRBV30 with TRBJ2-3; 11 bases agree with TRBD2. Trimming took 5 bases from V and 3 from J; bases not matched to a gene: 7. Germline loops: CDR1 GTSNPN, CDR2 SVGIG (reference sequence). This CDR3 spans 15 amino acids. The CDR3 nucleotides are TGTGCCTGGGGAATAGCGGGAGGGCCGACAGATACGCAGTATTTT. Its translation is CAWGIAGGPTDTQYF.

This clonotype was observed at least ten times. V and J are TRBV14 and TRBJ2-1, with D perhaps TRBD2 (6 bases). The CDR3 has 14 amino acids. Trimming cost V 2 bases and J 10 bases, with 15 bases left between them. Germline CDR1 is SGHDN and CDR2 is FVKESK. DNA of the CDR3: TGTGCCAGCAGCCAACCATTCACTGGGGGGGAGCAGTTCTTC. It codes for CASSQPFTGGEQFF.

The table lists this clonotype with a few counts. V is TRBV10-3 and J is TRBJ1-1; possibly TRBD1 for D (5 bases). The V gene lost 9 bases and the J gene lost 1 base, with 18 bases spanning the gap. The germline CDR1 and CDR2 sequences are ENHRY and SYGVKD. The CDR3 is 15 residues long. CDR3 bases: TGTGCCATTAGCGGGGCTTATTCGGAGAACACTGAAGCTTTCTTT. It encodes CAISGAYSENTEAFF.

The chain joins TRBV4-1 to TRBJ2-6, with D perhaps given as TRBD1 or TRBD2 (5 bases each). The germline gives CDR1 MGHRA, CDR2 YSYEKL. V was pared by 1 base and J by 4 bases, with 17 bases between. There are 18 residues in the CDR3. The CDR3 bases are TGCGCCAGCAGCCAAGGGGCATGGACGGGACGAGGGGCCAACGTCCTGACTTTC. This sequence encodes CASSQGAWTGRGANVLTF.

This clonotype was detected ten times or more. The chain combines TRBV9 with TRBJ2-3; perhaps TRBD2 as D (6 bases). V lost 0 bases, J lost 6 bases, and 11 bases lay in between. Germline-derived CDR1 and CDR2 are SGDLS and YYNGEE. This CDR3 contains 14 residues. The CDR3 loop reads CASSVEPLADTQYF. The CDR3 DNA reads as TGTGCCAGCAGCGTAGAGCCCCTAGCGGATACGCAGTATTTT.

This clonotype was recorded many times. This rearrangement joins TRBV27 to TRBJ1-5; 8 nucleotides line up with TRBD1. CDR1 is MNHEY and CDR2 is SMNVEV in the germline V gene (reference sequence). Trimming cost V 4 bases and J 2 bases; bases outside gene matches: 7. This CDR3 is built from 16 residues. In DNA form, the CDR3 reads TGTGCCAGCAGTTCCCGACAGGGGATTGGCAATCAGCCCCAGCATTTT. It specifies CASSSRQGIGNQPQHF.

This clonotype came up many times. The V and J genes are TRBV7-2 and TRBJ2-1; D unclear. The CDR3 contains 13 residues. Germline assignment: CDR1 SGHTA and CDR2 FQGNSA. V was trimmed by 1 base and J by 6 bases, leaving 7 bases between them. DNA for the CDR3: TGTGCCAGCAGCTTAGGTTGGGGCAATGAGCAGTTCTTC. Residues: CASSLGWGNEQFF.

At least ten counts were recorded for this clonotype. The chain links TRBV27 to TRBJ2-1; TRBD2 matches 11 bases. J lost 1 base, V lost 8 bases, and 7 bases had no gene match. The CDR3 sequence is 16 residues long. The germline V gene has CDR1 MNHEY and CDR2 SMNVEV (reference sequence). The DNA for the CDR3 is TGTGCCAGCTCCGTAGCGGGAGGGCCTTCCTACAATGAGCAGTTCTTC. It encodes CASSVAGGPSYNEQFF.

This clonotype was counted between two and nine times. The J gene is TRBJ2-1, the V gene TRBV19, with TRBD2 matching over 10 bases. The length of the CDR3 is 17 residues. V was pared by 0 bases and J by 6 bases, with 8 bases of the junction left unmatched. From germline, CDR1 is LNHDA and CDR2 SQIVND (reference sequence). The CDR3 protein is CASSIEGASGSGNEQFF. The CDR3 nucleotides read TGTGCCAGTAGTATAGAAGGGGCTAGCGGGAGTGGCAATGAGCAGTTCTTC.

The chain is built from TRBV7-2 and TRBJ1-5; D possibly corresponds to TRBD1 (5 bases). Germline CDR1 is SGHTA and CDR2 is FQGNSA. This CDR3 contains 14 residues. V lost 4 bases and J 4 bases, leaving 11 bases between the germline ends. The CDR3 is CASSSGLQNQPQHF. The CDR3 DNA sequence: TGTGCCAGCAGCTCGGGACTTCAGAATCAGCCCCAGCATTTT.

This clonotype was detected many times. The chain links TRBV7-2 to TRBJ2-5; D possibly corresponds to TRBD2 (6 bases). The ends were cut back, 3 bases at V and 5 bases at J, with 10 bases in the middle. The length of the CDR3 is 13 residues. Looked up from germline, CDR1 is SGHTA and CDR2 is FQGNSA. The DNA for the CDR3 is TGTGCCAGCAGCTTGGTCGGGAGCGAGACCCAGTACTTC. Translating it yields CASSLVGSETQYF.

This clonotype turned up a few times. The V and J genes are TRBV6-1 and TRBJ1-2; maybe TRBD1 (5 bases). The CDR3 length is 13 residues. Germline V CDR1 and CDR2: MNHNS, SASEGT. The ends were cut back, 3 bases at V and 4 bases at J, with 9 bases in the middle. CDR3 residues: CASSDRASYGYTF. The CDR3 DNA reads TGTGCCAGCAGTGACAGGGCTAGCTATGGCTACACCTTC.

This rearrangement joins TRBV27 to TRBJ2-7; the match to TRBD2 covers 13 bases. The J segment lost 1 base and the V segment lost 6 bases, leaving 3 bases of the junction unmatched. Germline assignment: CDR1 MNHEY and CDR2 SMNVEV (reference sequence). This CDR3 is built from 15 residues. CDR3 in DNA: TGTGCCAGCAGGGCACTAGCGGGAGGGTCCTACGAGCAGTACTTC. Its translation: CASRALAGGSYEQYF.

There are many counts of this clonotype. The V and J genes are TRBV6-1 and TRBJ1-1; 7 bases are a match to TRBD1. CDR1 MNHNS and CDR2 SASEGT come from the germline V gene. This CDR3 is 16 amino acids long. V trimming: 2 bases; J trimming: 6 bases; junction bases outside the gene matches: 12. CDR3 amino acids: CASSEWTGPARAEAFF. DNA for the CDR3: TGTGCCAGCAGTGAATGGACAGGACCCGCACGGGCTGAAGCTTTCTTT.

The V gene is TRBV12-3 or TRBV12-4, the J gene TRBJ1-5; D ambiguous. This CDR3 comprises 15 residues. Trimming removed 3 bases from V and 1 base from J, with 10 bases in between. The CDR3 nucleotides are TGTGCCAGCAGTTTTGGCTCTACCAGCAATCAGCCCCAGCATTTT. Encoded protein: CASSFGSTSNQPQHF.

A few counts support this clonotype. The V gene is TRBV4-1, the J gene TRBJ1-1, with 7 positions matching TRBD1. Looked up from germline, CDR1 is MGHRA and CDR2 is YSYEKL. The CDR3 has 13 amino acids. After removal of 7 bases from V and 1 base from J, the junction contained 3 bases not matched to a gene. The CDR3 DNA reads as TGCGCCAGCAAAAGACAGGGGAACACTGAAGCTTTCTTT. It specifies CASKRQGNTEAFF.

This clonotype has more than one count but fewer than ten. This sequence joins TRBV5-8 and TRBJ1-5; possible D gene TRBD1, 5 bases. V shed 1 base and J shed 0 bases, with 11 bases lying between them. Germline V gives CDR1 SGHTS, CDR2 YDEGEE. The CDR3 totals 16 residues. In DNA form, the CDR3 reads TGTGCCAGCAGCTTGTCTACAGGCTATAGCAATCAGCCCCAGCATTTT. It specifies CASSLSTGYSNQPQHF.

This clonotype came up many times. The chain is built from TRBV7-3 and TRBJ2-3; 9 bases fit TRBD2. CDR3 length: 16 residues. Germline CDR1 reads SGHTA; CDR2 reads FQGTGA. Unmatched junction bases numbered 6, after V lost 5 bases and J lost 0 bases. The CDR3 nucleotides are TGTGCCAGCAGCCTAGGACTAGCGACTAGCACAGATACGCAGTATTTT. Translation gives CASSLGLATSTDTQYF.

For this clonotype: This may be a read error: a much more frequent sequence differs by one nucleotide. As DNA, the CDR3 is TGTGCCAGCAGTCCACAGATCTACGAGCAGTACTTC. Encoded protein: CASSPQIYEQYF. This chain joins TRBV25-1 and TRBJ2-7; no definite D call. There are 12 residues in the CDR3. With 5 bases removed from V and 3 bases from J, the gap between germline ends came to 8 bases. CDR1 and CDR2 (germline): MGHDK, SYGVNS.

This clonotype was detected ten times or more. The chain uses TRBV10-2 and TRBJ1-6; D uncertain. The CDR3 length is 15 residues. The germline CDR1 and CDR2 sequences are WSHSY and SAAADI. Trimming cost V 7 bases and J 6 bases, with 16 bases left between them. This CDR3 reads CASTAFRLSNSPLHF. The CDR3 DNA reads as TGCGCCAGCACCGCTTTCCGGCTCAGTAATTCACCCCTCCACTTT.

The rearrangement links TRBV4-1 to TRBJ2-3; the match to TRBD2 covers 12 bases. The CDR3 has 20 amino acids. Per the germline V gene, CDR1 is MGHRA and CDR2 is YSYEKL. J was trimmed by 6 bases and V by 1 base; bases with no gene match: 17. CDR3 sequence: CASSQVPPPRLAGVRDTQYF. The CDR3 bases are TGCGCCAGCAGCCAAGTGCCCCCCCCCAGACTAGCGGGAGTCCGCGATACGCAGTATTTT.

This clonotype was counted only a few times. The rearrangement links TRBV6-5 to TRBJ1-4; the D is unclear. V was pared by 0 bases and J by 11 bases, with 16 bases between. Germline CDR1 is MNHEY and CDR2 is SVGAGI. The CDR3 loop spans 15 amino acids. The CDR3 region is CASSYSGPGSGKLFF. The DNA for the CDR3 is TGTGCCAGCAGTTACTCAGGGCCCGGCAGTGGGAAACTGTTTTTT.

This clonotype was detected ten times or more. The chain joins TRBV6-1 to TRBJ1-1; D might be TRBD1 (5 bases). The CDR3 totals 12 residues. The germline V and J ends were trimmed by 7 bases and 4 bases, with 10 bases remaining between them. CDR1 MNHNS and CDR2 SASEGT come from the germline V gene. The CDR3 is CASTQGATEAFF. The CDR3, as DNA: TGTGCCAGCACCCAGGGTGCCACTGAAGCTTTCTTT.

In its sample, this clonotype was seen many times. The chain uses TRBV30 and TRBJ2-7; D might be TRBD1 or TRBD2, each matching 5 bases. V shed 4 bases and J shed 2 bases, with 18 bases lying between them. CDR3 length: 15 residues. Per the germline V gene, CDR1 is GTSNPN and CDR2 is SVGIG (reference sequence). The CDR3 region has the DNA TGTGCCTGGATCGAACGGGGCAGGCCCCCCTACGAGCAGTACTTC. Protein sequence: CAWIERGRPPYEQYF.

V usage is TRBV2 and J usage is TRBJ2-4, with D possibly being TRBD2 (5 bases). The germline V gene has CDR1 SNHLY and CDR2 FYNNEI. This CDR3 spans 18 amino acids. The V end lost 6 bases, the J end lost 1 base, and 22 bases lay between the germline ends. CDR3 in amino acids: CASSQGVGLASAKNIQYF. CDR3 nucleotides: TGTGCCAGCAGCCAAGGTGTCGGCCTAGCTTCGGCCAAAAACATTCAGTACTTC.